The source of this TCR beta chain is a study of human T cells and chemical hapten exposure. Study-level background: Variability of per-sample TCR yields stemmed mainly from small differences in pooled library volume.

There are many counts of this clonotype. Time point: patch test 1, 2 weeks after DPC sensitization. Treatment: therapeutic diphenylcyclopropenone sensitization with weekly scalp DPC. The V end lost 5 bases, the J end lost 1 base, and 11 bases lay between the germline ends. This CDR3 spans 14 amino acids. Germline V gene sequence: CDR1 DFQATT, CDR2 SNEGSKA (reference sequence). MiXCR, run by TCRdb on the RACE reads, gives a single entry per CDR3 protein. The sample holds 150,000 or so distinct CDR3 sequences; about 14% are singletons and the top ten take about 1.7%. The TCR sequence derives from a woman in her thirties with alopecia areata. Some clones in this sample may be carry-over from other donors' samples. This chain connects TRBV20-1 to TRBJ2-2; possible D gene TRBD2, 5 bases. Sequencing used whole blood, obtained in connection with sensitization to the hapten diphenylcyclopropenone (DPC). The CDR3 DNA follows: TGCAGTGCTCCGGACTGGAGGAACACCGGGGAGCTGTTTTTT. It yields the protein CSAPDWRNTGELFF.